Presented here are 32 T cell receptor beta chains from one specimen sequenced in a study of T and B cells in COVID-19 patients (dated by TCRdb to about 2020). Genomic DNA extracted from blood, in amounts of roughly 230-550 ng, served as the starting material for amplifying TRB repertoires. Sequenced using an Illumina MiSeq. TRB rearrangements were amplified by multiplex PCR with BIOMED2 TRB-A/B primer pools. TCRdb took the public reads, trimmed them with fastp at Q25, ran MiXCR for clone calling and kept in-frame beta chains. All rows with the same CDR3 protein become a single entry with the most common DNA and genes. Within this sample are thousands of distinct CDR3 sequences, with about 20% of them counted one time only. Together, the top ten hold less than 8.5% of the sample. Sequenced sample: blood. These receptors were obtained from a human donor who had recovered from COVID-19.

V usage is TRBV20-1 and J usage is TRBJ2-7; 8 nucleotides align to TRBD1. Germline CDR1 is DFQATT and CDR2 is SNEGSKA (reference sequence). This CDR3 has 15 residues. Trimming took 0 bases from V and 3 from J; bases not matched to a gene: 7. The CDR3 loop reads CSARDPGQAVYEQYF. CDR3 DNA: TGCAGTGCTAGAGATCCGGGACAGGCCGTCTACGAGCAGTACTTC.

By share, this clonotype counts as large. This sequence joins TRBV19 and TRBJ2-1, with 9 bases lining up with TRBD2. V lost 5 bases, J lost 6 bases, and 8 bases stayed unmatched. Germline assignment: CDR1 LNHDA and CDR2 SQIVND (reference sequence). The CDR3 length is 15 residues. The CDR3 DNA reads as TGTGCCAGTAGTGAGCTAGCGGGATCCCTCAATGAGCAGTTCTTC. Its protein product is CASSELAGSLNEQFF.

The chain couples TRBV28 to TRBJ2-6; D is unresolved. Germline V gene sequence: CDR1 MDHEN, CDR2 SYDVKM. The CDR3 is 17 residues long. V lost 2 bases to trimming and J lost 1 base, with 12 bases between them. CDR3 bases: TGTGCCAGCAGTTTAAGTTTTTCCCAATCTGGGGCCAACGTCCTGACTTTC. Translating gives CASSLSFSQSGANVLTF.

To note about this clonotype: Just one base apart from a much larger clone, this may be a read error. CDR3 nucleotides: TGTGCCAGCAGTTACCGGGTCCCGACGCCTGGAAACACCATATATTTT. It codes for CASSYRVPTPGNTIYF. The chain joins TRBV6-2 or TRBV6-3 to TRBJ1-3; D is unclear. The V gene lost 2 bases and the J gene lost 2 bases, with 13 bases spanning the gap. There are 16 residues in the CDR3. Germline CDR1 reads MNHEY; CDR2 reads SVGEGT.

This clonotype showed up just a few times. This chain connects TRBV7-2 to TRBJ2-7; 12 nucleotides agree with TRBD2. V shed 4 bases and J 2 bases; nucleotides not matched to a gene: 3. The germline V gene encodes CDR1 SGHTA and CDR2 FQGNSA. CDR3 size: 15 residues. The CDR3 bases are TGTGCCAGCAGCTCCCGGACTAGCGGGACCTACGAGCAGTACTTC. Its protein product is CASSSRTSGTYEQYF.

This clonotype was counted ten times or more. This sequence joins TRBV7-9 and TRBJ1-4; 9 nucleotides agree with TRBD1. V lost 7 bases, J lost 0 bases, and 3 bases stayed unmatched. Germline CDR1 SEHNR, CDR2 FQNEAQ (reference sequence). CDR3 length: 15 amino acids. The CDR3 region is CASTRDRATNEKLFF. DNA of the CDR3: TGTGCCAGCACTCGGGACAGGGCAACTAATGAAAAACTGTTTTTT.

In this sample, this clonotype turned up many times. This chain links TRBV5-1 with TRBJ2-3; no clear D. Trimming cost V 0 bases and J 3 bases, with 11 bases left between them. CDR3 length equals 15 residues. CDR1 is SGHRS, CDR2 YFSETQ, per germline. For the CDR3, the DNA is TGCGCCAGCAGCTTGGAAGGCGTGGGGACAGATACGCAGTATTTT. Amino acid sequence: CASSLEGVGTDTQYF.

The V call is TRBV5-1, the J call TRBJ2-7; D remains unclear. In germline, CDR1 is SGHRS, CDR2 YFSETQ. This CDR3 has 11 residues. The V gene lost 3 bases and the J gene lost 2 bases, with 3 bases spanning the gap. This chain's CDR3 is CASSSTYEQYF. DNA for the CDR3: TGCGCCAGCAGCTCCACCTACGAGCAGTACTTC.

This clonotype is categorized as medium-sized (0.01 to 0.1%). The chain combines TRBV6-5 with TRBJ1-4; D gene ambiguous. This CDR3 contains 14 residues. Germline V gives CDR1 MNHEY, CDR2 SVGAGI. V was shortened by 4 bases and J by 6 bases, with 12 bases between the two germline ends. CDR3 protein: CASSWRPDYEKLFF. The CDR3 DNA sequence: TGTGCCAGCAGTTGGCGACCGGACTATGAAAAACTGTTTTTT.

By proportion, this clonotype is medium-sized. The gene calls are TRBV27 and TRBJ2-3; 7 nucleotides match TRBD2. There are 13 residues in the CDR3. From germline, CDR1 is MNHEY and CDR2 SMNVEV (reference sequence). Trimming at V came to 7 bases and at J to 2 bases, leaving 3 bases not matched to a gene. Here the CDR3 reads CASTGLPTDTQYF. CDR3 nucleotides: TGTGCCAGCACGGGACTACCCACAGATACGCAGTATTTT.

The rearrangement joins TRBV29-1 to TRBJ2-7; 8 nucleotides match TRBD1. CDR3 length: 13 residues. Germline values: CDR1 SQVTM, CDR2 ANQGSEA. The V and J ends lost 6 bases and 2 bases, in that order; junction bases with no gene match: 6. The DNA for the CDR3 is TGCAGCGTCTACGGGACAGGTGCCTACGAGCAGTACTTC. Translation gives CSVYGTGAYEQYF.

The chain links TRBV12-3 or TRBV12-4 to TRBJ1-1; D gene unclear. The CDR3 loop spans 13 amino acids. V lost 6 bases and J 4 bases, leaving 12 bases between the germline ends. The CDR3 DNA sequence: TGTGCCAGCAGATTCGGCCCACCCACTGAAGCTTTCTTT. Amino acid sequence: CASRFGPPTEAFF.

This chain joins TRBV6-5 and TRBJ2-1; 7 bases agree with TRBD2. Trimming removed 8 bases from V and 8 bases from J; junction bases left unmatched: 15. Germline CDR1 and CDR2: MNHEY and SVGAGI. The CDR3 is made up of 15 amino acids. This chain's CDR3 is CASGGLRGRAYEQFF. CDR3 nucleotides: TGTGCCAGCGGGGGACTGCGGGGGAGGGCCTATGAGCAGTTCTTC.

In its sample, this clonotype was seen many times. V is TRBV5-1 and J is TRBJ1-6, with 11 bases identical to TRBD1. CDR3 length: 14 amino acids. Germline V lookup: CDR1 SGHRS, CDR2 YFSETQ. Germline trimming cut 3 bases from V and 10 bases from J; bases unmatched to any gene: 3. DNA of the CDR3: TGCGCCAGCAGCTCCGGGACAGGGGGATCACCCCTCCACTTT. Protein product: CASSSGTGGSPLHF.

This clonotype was seen repeatedly, ten times or more. The gene calls are TRBV27 and TRBJ1-5; 8 nucleotides match TRBD1. The germline gives CDR1 MNHEY, CDR2 SMNVEV (reference sequence). Unmatched junction bases numbered 7, after V lost 6 bases and J lost 0 bases. The CDR3 extends over 16 amino acids. As DNA, the CDR3 is TGTGCCAGCAGGCAGGGGGCTTGGAGTAGCAATCAGCCCCAGCATTTT. Protein product: CASRQGAWSSNQPQHF.

This clonotype has at least ten counts. This chain uses TRBV24-1 with TRBJ2-7; 7 bases are a match to TRBD1. The CDR3 totals 14 residues. Germline CDR1 is KGHDR and CDR2 is SFDVKD. V trimming: 3 bases; J trimming: 6 bases; junction bases outside the gene matches: 7. The CDR3 spells CATSDTGVLGEQYF. CDR3 coding DNA: TGTGCCACCAGTGATACAGGGGTCCTGGGCGAGCAGTACTTC.

The V call is TRBV27, the J call TRBJ2-1; either TRBD1 or TRBD2 may fit D (5 bases each). Trimming removed 5 bases from V and 5 bases from J, with 16 bases in between. The germline V gene encodes CDR1 MNHEY and CDR2 SMNVEV (reference sequence). The CDR3 covers 15 residues. In nucleotides, the CDR3 is TGTGCCAGCAGTGATTTGAAGGGACGAAACAATGAGCAGTTCTTC. As protein: CASSDLKGRNNEQFF.

This sequence joins TRBV4-1 and TRBJ2-5; unclear D gene. Trimming cost V 4 bases and J 6 bases, with 12 bases left between them. Germline values: CDR1 MGHRA, CDR2 YSYEKL. This CDR3 has 13 residues. The CDR3 region has the DNA TGCGCCAGCAGCCCTTTAGAAGGAAAGACCCAGTACTTC. Translation: CASSPLEGKTQYF.

This clonotype was detected a few times. CDR3 in amino acids: CASSPLQGAVGEQYF. The CDR3, as DNA: TGCGCCAGCAGCCCTTTACAGGGGGCCGTCGGCGAGCAGTACTTC. The chain uses TRBV4-1 and TRBJ2-7; TRBD1 agrees at 9 bases. Germline loops: CDR1 MGHRA, CDR2 YSYEKL. The V segment lost 4 bases and the J segment 6 bases; nucleotides outside the gene matches: 10. CDR3 length: 15 amino acids.

This clonotype was picked up one time. This chain links TRBV5-6 with TRBJ2-3; 7 positions agree with TRBD2. In germline, CDR1 is SGHDT, CDR2 YYEEEE. The CDR3 contains 15 residues. With V trimmed by 1 base and J by 3 bases, 5 bases remained unmatched. The CDR3 is CASSLMRERTDTQYF. DNA for the CDR3: TGTGCCAGCAGCTTGATGCGGGAGAGGACAGATACGCAGTATTTT.

By sample fraction, this clonotype is large. The J gene is TRBJ1-1, the V gene TRBV6-1; TRBD1 might be the D (5 bases). The CDR3 extends over 13 amino acids. Trimming removed 10 bases from V and 1 base from J, with 13 bases in between. Germline CDR1 MNHNS, CDR2 SASEGT. The CDR3, as DNA: TGTGCCACCCTTGGAGGGACGAACACTGAAGCTTTCTTT. This codes for CATLGGTNTEAFF.

Relative to its sample, this clonotype is medium-sized. The chain carries TRBV6-6 and TRBJ2-7; weak D call: TRBD2 (5 bases). V lost 0 bases and J 3 bases, leaving 6 bases between the germline ends. Germline V gene sequence: CDR1 MNHNY, CDR2 SVGAGI (reference sequence). The CDR3 spans 13 residues. The CDR3 protein is CASSYSRDYEQYF. As DNA, the CDR3 is TGTGCCAGCAGTTACTCGAGGGACTACGAGCAGTACTTC.

This clonotype has at least ten counts. V usage is TRBV5-4 and J usage is TRBJ2-7; TRBD1 is a possible D gene (6 bases). The CDR3 spans 16 residues. The V and J ends lost 4 bases and 2 bases respectively, with 19 bases between them. CDR1 is SGHNT, CDR2 YYREEE, per germline (reference sequence). CDR3 bases: TGTGCCAGCAGCCCCGCCGGCAGGGGCGAAACCTACGAGCAGTACTTC. Residues: CASSPAGRGETYEQYF.

Sample share makes this clonotype medium-sized (0.01 to 0.1%). This chain links TRBV6-5 with TRBJ2-5; 7 nucleotides agree with TRBD2. This CDR3 has 13 amino acids. Per the germline V gene, CDR1 is MNHEY and CDR2 is SVGAGI. V lost 2 bases, J lost 5 bases, and 2 bases stayed unmatched. CDR3 DNA sequence: TGTGCCAGCAGTTACGCCGGGGGGGAGACCCAGTACTTC. Its protein is CASSYAGGETQYF.

Relative to its sample, this clonotype is medium-sized. The chain carries TRBV15 and TRBJ2-5, with D tentatively TRBD1 or TRBD2 (5 bases each). The CDR3 has 13 residues. CDR1 is LNHNV and CDR2 is YYDKDF in the germline V gene (reference sequence). V lost 5 bases, J lost 5 bases, and 12 bases lay in between. The CDR3 is CATSALAGETQYF. CDR3 coding DNA: TGTGCCACCAGCGCTCTAGCAGGGGAGACCCAGTACTTC. Full variable domain (outside the CDR3, taken from reference TRBV15 and TRBJ2-5): DAMVIQNPRYQVTQFGKPVTLSCSQTLNHNVMYWYQQKSSQAPKLLFHYYDKDFNNEADTPDNFQSRRPNTSFCFLDIRSPGLGDTAMYLCATSALAGETQYFGPGTRLLVL.

V is TRBV19 and J is TRBJ2-1; 7 bases line up with TRBD1. Germline values: CDR1 LNHDA, CDR2 SQIVND (reference sequence). Trimming at V came to 3 bases and at J to 7 bases, leaving 9 bases not matched to a gene. This CDR3 contains 15 residues. Here the CDR3 DNA reads TGTGCCAGTAGTATCGACAGGGACAAAGCGAATGAGCAGTTCTTC. This sequence encodes CASSIDRDKANEQFF.

This clonotype is medium-sized. This sequence joins TRBV19 and TRBJ2-3; 10 bases line up with TRBD2. V was pared by 3 bases and J by 5 bases, with 8 bases of the junction left unmatched. Germline assignment: CDR1 LNHDA and CDR2 SQIVND (reference sequence). This CDR3 is 16 amino acids long. The CDR3 loop is CASSIAAGGPGDTQYF. The CDR3 DNA reads TGTGCCAGTAGTATCGCAGCGGGGGGGCCAGGAGATACGCAGTATTTT.

The V and J genes are TRBV4-2 and TRBJ2-5, with 9 nucleotides matching TRBD2. Germline CDR1 and CDR2: LGHNA and YNFKEQ. V dropped 0 bases and J dropped 5; count of bases not matched to a gene: 7. The CDR3 extends over 16 amino acids. Written as DNA, the CDR3 is TGTGCCAGCAGCCAAGACGGGGCGGGGGGGTCGGAGACCCAGTACTTC. Its protein is CASSQDGAGGSETQYF.

This clonotype is labeled as medium-sized (0.01 to 0.1%). The CDR3 is CASKRTNPSPLHF. In DNA form, the CDR3 reads TGTGCCAGCAAAAGGACTAACCCATCACCCCTCCACTTT. This chain connects TRBV6-1 to TRBJ1-6; D gene ambiguous. This CDR3 has 13 residues. The germline CDR1 and CDR2 sequences are MNHNS and SASEGT. Trimming stripped 7 bases from V and 10 bases from J, with 14 bases between.

Comment on this clonotype: This may stem from a read error, because a much larger clone lies one nucleotide away. The chain links TRBV12-3 or TRBV12-4 to TRBJ2-1; TRBD2 matches 13 bases. The length of the CDR3 is 15 residues. V lost 6 bases to trimming and J lost 9 bases; unmatched junction nucleotides: 8. The CDR3 reads CASSPLAGGWGEQFF. As DNA, the CDR3 is TGTGCCAGCAGCCCACTAGCGGGGGGGTGGGGTGAGCAGTTCTTC.

This clonotype was counted ten times or more. This chain uses TRBV10-3 with TRBJ2-7; 9 bases match TRBD2. This CDR3 is 22 amino acids long. CDR1 and CDR2 (germline): ENHRY, SYGVKD. The ends lost 8 bases at V and 4 bases at J; junction bases unmatched: 33. This CDR3 is CAIFAGGPKGRDLDIGVYEQYF. For the CDR3, the DNA is TGTGCCATCTTTGCGGGAGGGCCGAAAGGGCGAGATCTGGATATTGGGGTATACGAGCAGTACTTC.

Judged by abundance, this clonotype is medium-sized. This chain connects TRBV18 to TRBJ2-3; D is uncertain. V dropped 1 base and J dropped 0 bases, with 8 bases sitting between them. Germline V gives CDR1 KGHSH, CDR2 LQKENI. This CDR3 is 15 amino acids long. The CDR3 reads CASSPLTTSTDTQYF. The CDR3 bases are TGTGCCAGCTCACCACTAACCACTAGCACAGATACGCAGTATTTT.